What follows are 25 T cell receptor beta chains derived from one specimen sequenced in a study of T-cell memory formation after mild COVID-19. Each CDR3 protein is one row after TCRdb ran MiXCR on the 5' RACE reads. The sample carries roughly 110,000 distinct CDR3 sequences, 22% recorded once. The sequencing input was PBMCs or a T cell subset sorted from them (not recorded which). These receptors all stem from a man aged 18-30 years who had mild COVID-19 (a few samples of this study predate the infection). Cell type and time point are not known.

This clonotype turned up a few times. The chain couples TRBV4-1 to TRBJ1-6; D not certain. Deletions cut 4 bases from V and 7 bases from J, with 5 bases between. Looked up from germline, CDR1 is MGHRA and CDR2 is YSYEKL. CDR3 size: 12 residues. CDR3 amino acids: CASSRYNSPLHF. The CDR3 region has the DNA TGCGCCAGCAGCCGATACAATTCACCCCTCCACTTT.

The chain links TRBV5-6 to TRBJ2-5; 8 bases fit TRBD1. The ends lost 4 bases at V and 4 bases at J; junction bases unmatched: 9. CDR1 and CDR2 (germline): SGHDT, YYEEEE. The CDR3 is 15 residues long. CDR3 region: CASSHGTGRGETQYF. CDR3 DNA sequence: TGTGCCAGCAGCCACGGGACAGGTCGGGGAGAGACCCAGTACTTC.

In nucleotides, the CDR3 is TGTGCCAGCAGGACGGAGGGGAACACTGAAGCTTTCTTT. Protein product: CASRTEGNTEAFF. The V call is TRBV6-2 or TRBV6-3, the J call TRBJ1-1; D is unclear. The CDR3 has 13 residues. Germline CDR1 and CDR2: MNHEY and SVGEGT. Trimming cost V 6 bases and J 1 base, with 9 bases left between them.

This chain links TRBV7-7 with TRBJ2-7; D tentatively reads TRBD1 or TRBD2 (5 bases each). From germline, CDR1 is SSHAT and CDR2 FNYEAQ (reference sequence). The CDR3 runs to 13 residues. The CDR3 loop is CASSFRGPYEQYV. CDR3 nucleotide sequence: TGTGCTAGCAGCTTTCGGGGACCCTACGAGCAGTACGTC.

The rearrangement uses TRBV7-6 and TRBJ1-6; the D gene is possibly TRBD1 (6 bases). Germline CDR1 reads SGHVS; CDR2 reads FNYEAQ. The CDR3 is 15 amino acids. V lost 5 bases and J 7 bases, leaving 15 bases between the germline ends. The CDR3 nucleotides read TGTGCCAGCAGCGGCAGCACAGGGTTCAATTCACCCCTCCACTTT. This sequence encodes CASSGSTGFNSPLHF.

This clonotype was found a few times. The gene calls are TRBV10-3 and TRBJ2-3; 7 bases agree with TRBD1. J was trimmed by 2 bases and V by 6 bases; bases with no gene match: 8. This CDR3 has 15 residues. CDR1 ENHRY and CDR2 SYGVKD come from the germline V gene. The CDR3: CAIRTGTELTDTQYF. The CDR3 nucleotides are TGTGCCATCAGGACCGGGACAGAGCTCACAGATACGCAGTATTTT.

This clonotype was counted between two and nine times. The CDR3 DNA reads TGTGCCAGCAGTGGGGGGTCGACAGGGCCCGGATCCTACGAGCAGTACTTC. The encoded protein is CASSGGSTGPGSYEQYF. The V call is TRBV6-5, the J call TRBJ2-7, with D possibly being TRBD1 (7 bases). V was shortened by 5 bases and J by 1 base, with 21 bases between the two germline ends. The CDR3 contains 17 residues. Looked up from germline, CDR1 is MNHEY and CDR2 is SVGAGI.

In this sample, this clonotype turned up a few times. This chain uses TRBV29-1 with TRBJ2-1, with a possible D match to TRBD1 (5 bases). From germline, CDR1 is SQVTM and CDR2 ANQGSEA. This CDR3 spans 14 amino acids. V was clipped by 3 bases and J by 10 bases, with 19 bases between them. This chain's CDR3 is CSVEVLGVAEEQFF. The CDR3 nucleotides read TGCAGCGTTGAGGTTTTAGGGGTGGCGGAAGAGCAGTTCTTC.

The V and J genes are TRBV10-3 and TRBJ2-2; perhaps TRBD2 as D (6 bases). Trimming left V 10 bases short and J 1 base short, with 10 bases between. Germline CDR1 ENHRY, CDR2 SYGVKD. CDR3 length: 13 amino acids. CDR3 amino acids: CATGTENTGELFF. The CDR3, as DNA: TGTGCCACCGGGACTGAGAACACCGGGGAGCTGTTTTTT.

The table lists this clonotype with a few counts. The genes are TRBV28 and TRBJ2-7, with 8 positions matching TRBD2. Looked up from germline, CDR1 is MDHEN and CDR2 is SYDVKM. CDR3 length equals 15 residues. Losses at the gene ends were 6 bases for V and 4 bases for J; bases not matched to a gene: 11. CDR3 protein: CASRTGLGEAYEQYV. The DNA for the CDR3 is TGTGCCAGCAGGACGGGACTAGGAGAAGCGTACGAGCAGTACGTC.

This chain joins TRBV7-8 and TRBJ1-4; D ambiguous. V was shortened by 6 bases and J by 4 bases, with 30 bases between the two germline ends. Germline-derived CDR1 and CDR2 are SGHVS and FQNEAQ. The CDR3 contains 20 residues. CDR3 bases: TGTGCCAGCAGTTACCTTAGTTCTCCCCGAACAGAAACGGATAATGAAAAACTGTTTTTT. It encodes CASSYLSSPRTETDNEKLFF.

V gene TRBV7-9 combines with J gene TRBJ1-4; D unclear. The CDR3 length is 12 residues. Germline V gene lookup returns CDR1 SEHNR and CDR2 FQNEAQ (reference sequence). V lost 6 bases and J lost 2, with 4 bases in between. CDR3 sequence reads: CASRATNEKLFF. The CDR3 DNA reads as TGTGCCAGCAGGGCGACTAATGAAAAACTGTTTTTT. Together with reference TRBV7-9 and TRBJ1-4, the CDR3 gives the full variable domain: DTGVSQNPRHKITKRGQNVTFRCDPISEHNRLYWYRQTLGQGPEFLTYFQNEAQLEKSRLLSDRFSAERPKGSFSTLEIQRTEQGDSAMYLCASRATNEKLFFGSGTQLSVL.

About this clonotype: One end of the junction does not line up with germline, which may come from a read error. The gene calls are TRBV13 and TRBJ2-7; 8 bases are a match to TRBD2. The CDR3 consists of 14 residues. The germline V gene has CDR1 PRHDT and CDR2 FYEKMQ (reference sequence). CDR3 loop: CASSLAGTEGEQYF. The CDR3, as DNA: TGTGCCAGCAGTTTAGCGGGAACCGAGGGGGAGCAGTACTTC.

This clonotype was seen only a few times. V is TRBV11-2 and J is TRBJ2-4, with 9 bases fitting TRBD1. This CDR3 contains 16 residues. V was clipped by 5 bases and J by 5 bases; unmatched bases: 10. Germline CDR1 SGHAT, CDR2 FQNNGV. CDR3 protein: CASSLILDRGENIQYF. DNA for the CDR3: TGTGCCAGCAGCCTCATCCTGGACAGGGGTGAAAACATTCAGTACTTC.

This clonotype came up a few times. V gene TRBV21-1 combines with J gene TRBJ2-2; TRBD2 was called by the table and not checked on the DNA. TRBV21-1 is a pseudogene. The CDR3 runs 16 residues. In nucleotides, the CDR3 is TGTGCCAGCAGCCCTACTTGCGGGGGGAACACCGGGGAGCTGTTTTTT. As protein: CASSPTCGGNTGELFF.

The DNA for the CDR3 is TGTGCCAGCAGCTTGATCATGAACACTGAAGCTTTCTTT. This gives the protein CASSLIMNTEAFF. The chain is built from TRBV5-8 and TRBJ1-1; D is uncertain. CDR3 length: 13 residues. Germline V gene data show CDR1 as SGHTS and CDR2 as YDEGEE. Between the trimmed V and J ends, which lost 1 base and 0 bases, there was a span of 4 bases. Full variable domain (remainder filled in from reference TRBV5-8 and TRBJ1-1): EAGVTQSPTHLIKTRGQQATLRCSPISGHTSVYWYQQALGLGLQFLLWYDEGEERNRGNFPPRFSGRQFPNYSSELNVNALELEDSALYLCASSLIMNTEAFFGQGTRLTVV.

This clonotype has a handful of counts. V and J are TRBV2 and TRBJ2-3; D remains unclear. The CDR3 extends over 13 amino acids. Trimming took off 0 bases at V and 2 bases at J, with 3 bases between the two ends. CDR1 SNHLY and CDR2 FYNNEI come from the germline V gene. In DNA form, the CDR3 reads TGTGCCAGCAGTGAAGCGGTCACAGATACGCAGTATTTT. This codes for CASSEAVTDTQYF. The full variable domain, in which reference TRBV2 and TRBJ2-3 provide the parts outside the CDR3, is EPEVTQTPSHQVTQMGQEVILRCVPISNHLYFYWYRQILGQKVEFLVSFYNNEISEKSEIFDDQFSVERPDGSNFTLKIRSTKLEDSAMYFCASSEAVTDTQYFGPGTRLTVL.

The V call is TRBV28, the J call TRBJ2-1, with D maybe TRBD1 (5 bases). The V end was cut by 6 bases, the J end by 3 bases, with 18 bases between. CDR3 length: 16 amino acids. Germline V gene data show CDR1 as MDHEN and CDR2 as SYDVKM. Written as DNA, the CDR3 is TGTGCCAGCAGCGCTGGTACAGGTCCGAACTACAATGAGCAGTTCTTC. Its protein product is CASSAGTGPNYNEQFF.

This clonotype appeared a few times. The chain recombines TRBV6-5 with TRBJ1-1; D is ambiguous. Germline V gene sequence: CDR1 MNHEY, CDR2 SVGAGI. The CDR3 is 13 amino acids. Trimming took off 11 bases at V and 1 base at J, with 14 bases between the two ends. CDR3 in DNA: TGTGCCGGGAATCGACTCTCGAACACTGAAGCTTTCTTT. Its translation: CAGNRLSNTEAFF.

The chain links TRBV12-5 to TRBJ2-5; D remains unclear. CDR3 length equals 16 residues. Germline V gene sequence: CDR1 LGHNT, CDR2 FRNRAP. Trimming shortened V by 3 bases and J by 5 bases, and 19 bases separated the two germline ends. In DNA, the CDR3 is TGTGCTAGTGGTTTTCTTACTAAACTACATCAGGAGACCCAGTACTTC. Translated: CASGFLTKLHQETQYF.

The gene calls are TRBV5-1 and TRBJ2-1, with a tentative D call TRBD1 (6 bases). V shed 2 bases and J shed 10 bases, with 10 bases lying between them. The length of the CDR3 is 12 residues. CDR1 and CDR2 from the germline V gene are SGHRS and YFSETQ. Here the CDR3 DNA reads TGCGCCAGCAGCTTACCGGGACAAGAGCAGTTCTTC. Translating gives CASSLPGQEQFF.

The chain joins TRBV5-1 to TRBJ1-2; no reliable D call. CDR1 and CDR2 from the germline V gene are SGHRS and YFSETQ. V was pared by 0 bases and J by 1 base, with 4 bases between. The CDR3 totals 13 residues. CDR3 in amino acids: CASSLADNYGYTF. The CDR3 DNA reads as TGCGCCAGCAGCTTGGCCGATAACTATGGCTACACCTTC.

The chain is built from TRBV11-2 and TRBJ2-4, with D possibly being TRBD1 (5 bases). CDR1 and CDR2 (germline): SGHAT, FQNNGV. The length of the CDR3 is 15 residues. V was clipped by 0 bases and J by 6 bases, with 12 bases between them. The CDR3 coding sequence is TGTGCCAGCAGCTTAGAAGGCAGGGTCGGAAACATTCAGTACTTC. Protein sequence: CASSLEGRVGNIQYF.

V and J are TRBV11-2 and TRBJ2-3, with 8 bases fitting TRBD1. After removal of 5 bases from V and 3 bases from J, the junction contained 7 bases not matched to a gene. This CDR3 comprises 15 residues. Germline V gene lookup returns CDR1 SGHAT and CDR2 FQNNGV. Here the CDR3 reads CASSPRGRGTDTQYF. CDR3 nucleotides: TGTGCCAGCAGCCCCAGGGGGCGCGGGACAGATACGCAGTATTTT. Based on the CDR3 plus reference TRBV11-2 and TRBJ2-3, the full variable domain is EAGVAQSPRYKIIEKRQSVAFWCNPISGHATLYWYQQILGQGPKLLIQFQNNGVVDDSQLPKDRFSAERLKGVDSTLKIQPAKLEDSAVYLCASSPRGRGTDTQYFGPGTRLTVL.

V is TRBV7-3 and J is TRBJ1-3, with a possible D match to TRBD1 (6 bases). V gave up 1 base and J gave up 2 bases, with 15 bases separating them. This CDR3 spans 17 amino acids. Germline-derived CDR1 and CDR2 are SGHTA and FQGTGA. In nucleotides, the CDR3 is TGTGCCAGCAGCTTAATGGGGGGCGCAGGAGCTGGAAACACCATATATTTT. Its translation is CASSLMGGAGAGNTIYF.